The sequence of this TCR beta chain was determined in a study of cytomegalovirus exposure and HLA in healthy donors (dated by TCRdb to about 2017). For the study in its entirety: An earlier analysis of 550 to 700 of the donors reported 250 to 300 Gb of sequence data and about 100 million unique TCR beta sequences from 150 million to 200 million T cells. The study was designed to test whether signatures of past pathogen exposure could be identified by cataloging public T cell receptors. In a later genetic analysis, genome-wide SNP genotypes for about three fifths of the roughly 670 donors were used, and that subset was treated as a discovery cohort. An early release covering approximately 600 HLA-typed donors comprised about 290 gigabases of sequencing data and tens of millions of unique TCR sequences. Typing coverage varied by locus: about 620-630 donors for A, B, C, DRB1 and DQB1; more than 500 for DQA1; around 610 for DPA1; around 490 for DPB1. HLA typing covered class I and class II loci at four-digit resolution. To study patterns of TCR occurrence, a later analysis re-analyzed previously published TCR beta repertoires from 500 to 850 donors and added high-resolution HLA genotyping. The genetic ancestry cluster associated with self-reported Caucasian donors included 81% of the roughly 360 genotyped donors. Along with the roughly 700-subject first cohort, a separate validation cohort of approximately 110 different subjects was used. Rather than using new phenotypic data, the later analysis identified candidate immune exposures from TCR beta sequences and from how often those sequences occurred across donors. On average, roughly 200,000 unique TCR beta nucleotide sequences were sequenced per donor among 398 genotyped donors of the cohort, with roughly 20% of those sequences being non-productive. An earlier analysis of around 640 of the donors used high-throughput TCR beta sequencing to judge whether each TCR beta V gene segment behaved as functional or pseudogenic. The study profiled the T cell repertoires of 666 subjects by immunosequencing and related them to cytomegalovirus serostatus. Four or five DR-DQ haplotypes were treated as single units for association and clustering because of strong linkage in the cohort. To predict cytomegalovirus infection status, the study combined high-throughput TCR immunosequencing, statistical association of individual TCRs with disease status, and machine learning. Donor age, sex, ethnicity and CMV serostatus were compiled alongside the repertoire data. Every discovery cohort repertoire had been produced on one sequencing platform. Overall results and qualifications from the work: Linkage disequilibrium might explain the correlated functional status among segregating V segments, but an unknown experimental factor could not be excluded. Compared with the approximately 700-donor mean, donors in an Asian-associated ancestry cluster had fewer N-insertions in productive TCRs, according to a later genetic analysis. The authors suggested that the approach could potentially be generalized to other disease states and immunological phenotypes. In a later analysis, 16,951 TCR beta sequences were associated with specific HLA alleles at a false discovery rate of 0.05. In a later analysis, the rate of TCR association differed among HLA loci, with DRB1 alleles having the most associated TCRs and HLA-C alleles having the fewest. A further reported finding was that TCR beta sequences accurately predicted the HLA-A and HLA-B alleles for most subjects in the first cohort. Roughly uniform sequencing depth across donors was assumed in presence/absence analyses, although this assumption may not hold. Several of the top co-occurrence clusters appeared to be linked to parvovirus B19, influenza, CMV and Epstein-Barr virus, according to a later analysis. In vitro tests confirmed that a few of the cytomegalovirus-associated TCR beta chains recognize cytomegalovirus antigens. Compared with equally common non-associated chains, HLA-associated TCR beta chains in a later analysis were more clonally expanded and had lower generation probabilities. This cohort had only TCR beta chains sequenced, and the lack of alpha or paired-chain data limited which features could be detected. Most CMV-associated TCR beta chains appeared to be HLA-restricted in a later analysis, and the HLA associations seemed to be driven largely by CMV exposure. For the cohort, immune exposure information was limited to CMV serostatus. While some public TCRs were present in many individuals, most TCR sequences turned up only very rarely across donors. Seventeen rarely observed V segments, including chromosome 9 orphons, were excluded from the earlier analysis of a few hundred of the donors because counts were too low. A total of roughly 160 TCR beta chains were listed by the study as associated with cytomegalovirus. The classifier was reported to diagnose cytomegalovirus status with high specificity and sensitivity in both the original and validation cohorts. When HLA alleles, especially DR and DQ, strongly co-occurred, attributing TCR associations to individual alleles was difficult. A later genetic analysis associated a missense DCLRE1C variant with V-gene and J-gene trimming of TCR beta chains, and an independent cohort replicated the association. Some IMGT-functional V segments, including TRBV6-2 and TRBV6-3, could not be told apart with the 87-base-pair reads, so those segments were excluded. Because some donors lacked HLA typing at each locus, the association tests relied only on the typed subset. Broadly in line with IMGT annotations, most TCR beta V segments showed up in productive rearrangements about 87% or about 30% of the time in an earlier analysis of 450 to 750 of the donors. A cluster of highly shared sequence variants was judged likely to represent a technical artifact of the sequencing pipeline.

Library method: the immunoSEQ multiplex PCR assay. For the multiplex PCR, a mixture combining 60 forward primers for TCR Vbeta segments and 13 reverse primers for TCR Jbeta segments was used. Amplification of the CDR3 region of rearranged TCR beta genes was performed with a multiplex PCR assay on genomic DNA. Amplified TCR beta libraries were sequenced as 87-base-pair reads on the Illumina HiSeq System. The published analysis was carried out like this. A later analysis counted 75 million to 100 million unique TCR beta chains across the roughly 700 repertoires, and around 9.9 million of these chains were shared by at least two donors. A nearest-neighbor algorithm error-corrected the raw reads and collapsed the reads into unique sequences, merging closely related sequences to remove PCR and sequencing errors. Alignment of CDR3 sequences to IMGT reference sequences was used to assign V, D and J gene segments. For a sequence to be retained, a match of at least six nucleotides to both a V gene segment and a J gene segment was required. A rearrangement was called productive if the CDR3 had no stop codons and remained in frame with V and J, and every other rearrangement was called non-productive. Following IMGT convention, CDR3 was defined as the stretch from the second conserved V-encoded cysteine up to the conserved J-encoded phenylalanine. The earlier analysis of 500 to 750 of the donors excluded any sequence lacking an unambiguous match to a single V gene segment. An earlier analysis of a few hundred of the donors called V segments functional above 56.7% productive rearrangements and segregating when the between-donor standard deviation exceeded 5%. A statistical classification framework was built for diagnosing cytomegalovirus status from the catalog of TCR beta chain sequences. In a later analysis, TCR nucleotide sequences were compared against IMGT/GENE-DB human TR gene sequences so that V and J genes could be assigned. The TCRdist pipeline was used in a later analysis to assign CDR3 sequences and most-parsimonious VDJ recombination scenarios. In a later analysis, each TCR beta chain was defined by its CDR3 amino acid sequence together with its V-gene family, and reads without a unique V-gene family were excluded. A later analysis removed 500 to 600 highly shared, low-generation-probability nucleotide sequences to deal with suspected cross-contamination and a sequencing artifact. For each public chain, a later analysis derived a clonal expansion index from normalized ranks of inferred template counts within each repertoire. In a later analysis, generation probabilities were computed using a VDJ recombination model fitted to out-of-frame rearrangements, and the results were checked against IGoR. A later analysis scored TCR-TCR, TCR-HLA and TCR-CMV co-occurrence with hypergeometric tests, applying a repertoire-size bias correction to TCR pairs. To estimate false discovery rates, a later analysis permuted the HLA or CMV assignments 20 times. In a later analysis, co-occurring TCRs were grouped with DBSCAN, and TCRdist sequence similarity was added when clustering was performed within HLA-allele-positive subsets. Repertoires with fewer than 30,000 or more than 120,000 public chains were left out of co-occurrence clustering, as were five repertoires with anomalous nucleotide sharing. The table was pulled from immuneACCESS by TCRdb, which kept in-frame rearrangements only. Such tables lose some clones; where checked, under half of the loss comes from unresolved V genes, and the rest has no known cause. The DNA was the basis for D and trimming; V, J and clone size are from that table. Counted in this sample were about 130,000 clones; roughly four fifths of them appeared once. The top ten clones comprise roughly 3% of the sample.

This clone came up a few times. The antigen it binds to is not known. Base-call qualities are not available, and no considerably larger clone is one nucleotide away. The CDR3 sequence holds 18 residues, the cysteine and phenylalanine included. Only the CDR3 part of the read is kept: 54 bases, read in frame from the first base. The germline ends are 17 bases apart after V is trimmed by 2 bases and J by 0 bases. The germline V gene provides CDR1 LGHNA and CDR2 YSLEER. The cohort comprised around 700 healthy bone marrow donors. At the time of sampling, all cohort members were nominally healthy, though unrecorded immune exposures were likely present. The donor was CMV seronegative and was included in the group of 352 seronegative cohort members. Every donor gave a peripheral blood sample, and the peripheral blood mononuclear cells from that sample were used for TCR beta sequencing. Genomic DNA extraction from the blood cell samples was performed with the Qiagen DNeasy Blood Extraction Kit.

Material for sequencing was PBMCs. The origin of this receptor is a man younger than 45 in good health and CMV-seronegative. The chain joins TRBV4-3 to TRBJ1-3; perhaps TRBD1 is the D gene, with 6 bases matching. DNA sequence: TGCGCCAGCAGCCAAAATAAAGGACAGTCATACTCTGGAAACACCATATATTTT. Translated, it reads CASSQNKGQSYSGNTIYF.